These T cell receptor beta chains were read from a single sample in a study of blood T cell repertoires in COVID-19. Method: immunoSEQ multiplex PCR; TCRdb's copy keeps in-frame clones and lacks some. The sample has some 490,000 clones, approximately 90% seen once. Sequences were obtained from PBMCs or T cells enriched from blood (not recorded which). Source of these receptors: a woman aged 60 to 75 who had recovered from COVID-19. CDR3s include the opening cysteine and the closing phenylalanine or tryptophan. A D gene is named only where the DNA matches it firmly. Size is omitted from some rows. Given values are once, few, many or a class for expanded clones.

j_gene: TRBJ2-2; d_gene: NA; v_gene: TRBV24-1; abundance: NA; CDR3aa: CATSDFRNTGELFF; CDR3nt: TGTGCCACCAGTGATTTCCGGAACACCGGGGAGCTGTTTTTT
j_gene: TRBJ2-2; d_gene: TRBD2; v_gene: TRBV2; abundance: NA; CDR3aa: CASSPLAGGSGELFF; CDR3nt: TGTGCCAGCAGCCCACTAGCGGGGGGGTCGGGGGAGCTGTTTTTT
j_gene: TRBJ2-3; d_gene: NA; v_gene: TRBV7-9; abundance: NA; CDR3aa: CASSLESGNTQYF; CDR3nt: TGTGCCAGCAGCTTAGAATCAGGGAATACGCAGTATTTT
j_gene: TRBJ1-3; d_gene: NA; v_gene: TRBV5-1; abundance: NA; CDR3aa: CASSSPSSGNTIYF; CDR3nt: TGCGCCAGCAGCTCTCCGAGCTCTGGAAACACCATATATTTT
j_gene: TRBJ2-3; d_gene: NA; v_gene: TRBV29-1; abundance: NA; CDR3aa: CSVFSGDTQYF; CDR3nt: TGCAGCGTTTTTAGTGGAGATACGCAGTATTTT
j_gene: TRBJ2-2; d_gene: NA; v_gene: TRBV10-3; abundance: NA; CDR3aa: CASLDTRNTGELFF; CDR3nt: TGTGCCAGCTTGGACACCCGAAACACCGGGGAGCTGTTTTTT
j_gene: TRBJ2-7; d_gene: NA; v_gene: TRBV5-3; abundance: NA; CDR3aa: CAGGRAGPSYEQYF; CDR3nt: TGTGCCGGAGGCCGGGCAGGTCCTTCCTACGAGCAGTACTTC
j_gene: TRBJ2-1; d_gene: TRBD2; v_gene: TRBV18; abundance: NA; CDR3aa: CASSLLAGGRYNEQFF; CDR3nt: TGTGCCAGCTCACTTCTAGCGGGGGGTCGATACAATGAGCAGTTCTTC
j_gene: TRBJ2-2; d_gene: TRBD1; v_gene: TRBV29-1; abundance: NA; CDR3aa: CSVAGTANTGELFF; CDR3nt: TGCAGCGTTGCCGGGACAGCGAACACCGGGGAGCTGTTTTTT
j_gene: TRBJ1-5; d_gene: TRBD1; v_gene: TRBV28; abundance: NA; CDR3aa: CASNRGQANQPQHF; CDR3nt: TGTGCCAGCAATAGGGGACAGGCTAATCAGCCCCAGCATTTT
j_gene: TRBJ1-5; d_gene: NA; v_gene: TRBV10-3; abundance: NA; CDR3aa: CAIGQARYDQPQHF; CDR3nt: TGTGCCATCGGCCAAGCGCGGTACGATCAGCCCCAGCATTTT
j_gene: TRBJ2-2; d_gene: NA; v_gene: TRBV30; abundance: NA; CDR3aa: CAWSVLVAGTGELFF; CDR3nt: TGTGCCTGGAGTGTACTGGTCGCGGGGACCGGGGAGCTGTTTTTT
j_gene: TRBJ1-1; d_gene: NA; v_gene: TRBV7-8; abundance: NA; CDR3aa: CASSLARDFTEAFF; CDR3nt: TGTGCCAGCAGCTTAGCCAGGGATTTTACTGAAGCTTTCTTT
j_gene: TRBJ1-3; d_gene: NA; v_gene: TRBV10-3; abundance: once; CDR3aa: CAISESRQPGNTIYF; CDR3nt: TGTGCCATCAGTGAGTCTAGACAGCCTGGAAACACCATATATTTT
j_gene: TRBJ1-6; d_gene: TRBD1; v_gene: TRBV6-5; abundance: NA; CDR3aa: CASTGTGGYNSPLHF; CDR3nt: TGTGCCAGCACAGGGACAGGGGGTTATAATTCACCCCTCCACTTT
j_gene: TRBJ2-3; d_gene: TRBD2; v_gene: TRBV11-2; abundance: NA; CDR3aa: CASSLNSGGAGDTQYF; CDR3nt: TGTGCCAGCAGCTTAAATAGCGGGGGGGCCGGAGATACGCAGTATTTT
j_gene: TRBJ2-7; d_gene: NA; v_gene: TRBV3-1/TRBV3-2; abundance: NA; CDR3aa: CASSQYAQGPYEQYF; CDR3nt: TGTGCCAGCAGCCAATACGCGCAGGGCCCCTACGAGCAGTACTTC
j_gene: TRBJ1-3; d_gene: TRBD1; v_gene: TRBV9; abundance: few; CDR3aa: CASSANRQGLSGNTIYF; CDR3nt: TGTGCCAGCAGCGCCAATCGACAGGGCTTATCTGGAAACACCATATATTTT
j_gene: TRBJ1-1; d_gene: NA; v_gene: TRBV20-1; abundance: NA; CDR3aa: CSASNRLEAFF; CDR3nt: TGCAGTGCTAGTAACAGGCTTGAAGCTTTCTTT
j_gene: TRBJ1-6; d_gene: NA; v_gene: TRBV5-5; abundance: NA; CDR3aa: CASSLVPARVDSPLHF; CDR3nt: TGTGCCAGCAGCTTGGTCCCGGCGAGGGTAGATTCACCCCTCCACTTT
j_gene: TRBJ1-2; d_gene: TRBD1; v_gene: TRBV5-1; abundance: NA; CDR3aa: CASSIGTGEGGYTF; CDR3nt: TGCGCCAGCAGCATTGGGACAGGTGAAGGAGGCTACACCTTC
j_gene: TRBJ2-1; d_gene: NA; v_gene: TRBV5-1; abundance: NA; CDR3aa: CASRSRDIPYNEQFF; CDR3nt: TGCGCCAGCAGGAGCAGGGACATCCCCTACAATGAGCAGTTCTTC
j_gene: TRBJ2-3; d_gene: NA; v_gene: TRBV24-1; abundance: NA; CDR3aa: CATSDRRLAGGLTDTQYF; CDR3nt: TGTGCCACCAGTGACCGACGATTAGCTGGGGGACTCACAGATACGCAGTATTTT
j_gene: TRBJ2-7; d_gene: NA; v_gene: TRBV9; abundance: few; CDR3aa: CASSDGVSYEQYF; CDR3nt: TGTGCCAGCAGCGACGGGGTATCCTACGAGCAGTACTTC
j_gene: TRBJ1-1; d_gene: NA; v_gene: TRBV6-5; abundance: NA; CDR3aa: CASRPKGLGNTEAFF; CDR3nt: TGTGCCAGCAGACCCAAGGGGTTAGGGAACACTGAAGCTTTCTTT
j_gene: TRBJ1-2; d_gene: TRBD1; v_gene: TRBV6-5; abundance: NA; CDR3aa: CASKKPGQGAGYTF; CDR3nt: TGTGCCAGCAAGAAGCCGGGACAGGGGGCCGGCTACACCTTC
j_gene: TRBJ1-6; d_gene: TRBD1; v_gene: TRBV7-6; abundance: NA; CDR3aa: CASSPRQGIGSPLHF; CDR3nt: TGTGCCAGCAGCCCCAGACAGGGGATCGGTTCACCCCTCCACTTT
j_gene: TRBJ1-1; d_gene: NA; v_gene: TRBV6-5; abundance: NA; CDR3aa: CASSYLGGENTEAFF; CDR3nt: TGTGCCAGCAGTTACTTGGGAGGGGAGAACACTGAAGCTTTCTTT
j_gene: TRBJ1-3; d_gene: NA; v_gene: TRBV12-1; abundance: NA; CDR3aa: CASSPGQGAPQGSGNTIYF; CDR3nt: TGTGCCAGCAGCCCTGGACAGGGGGCGCCTCAGGGCTCTGGAAACACCATATATTTT
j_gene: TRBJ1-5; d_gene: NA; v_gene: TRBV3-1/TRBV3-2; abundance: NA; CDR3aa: CASSRGPLGDQPQHF; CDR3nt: TGTGCCAGCAGCAGAGGTCCCCTCGGCGATCAGCCCCAGCATTTT
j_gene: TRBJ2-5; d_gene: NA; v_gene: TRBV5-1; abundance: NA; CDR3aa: CASSLWAPKETQYF; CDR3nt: TGCGCCAGCAGCTTGTGGGCCCCAAAAGAGACCCAGTACTTC
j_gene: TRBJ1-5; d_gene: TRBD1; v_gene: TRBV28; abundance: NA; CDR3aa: CASSPGQGFQPQHF; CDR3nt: TGTGCCAGCAGCCCTGGACAGGGCTTTCAGCCCCAGCATTTT
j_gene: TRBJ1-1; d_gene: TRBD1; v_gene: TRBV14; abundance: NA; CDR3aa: CASSLGQDLQAFF; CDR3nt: TGTGCCAGCAGCCTCGGACAGGACCTTCAAGCTTTCTTT
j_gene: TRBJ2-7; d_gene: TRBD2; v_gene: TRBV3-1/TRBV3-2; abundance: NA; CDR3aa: CASSQASGGYEQYF; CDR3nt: TGTGCCAGCAGCCAAGCTAGCGGGGGATACGAGCAGTACTTC
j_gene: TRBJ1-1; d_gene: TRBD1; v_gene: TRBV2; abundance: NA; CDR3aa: CASTYGQAAEAFF; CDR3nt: TGTGCCAGCACATACGGACAGGCCGCTGAAGCTTTCTTT
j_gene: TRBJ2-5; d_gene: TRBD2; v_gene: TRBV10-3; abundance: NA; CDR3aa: CASGTGLAGVQTQYF; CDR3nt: TGTGCCTCCGGGACCGGACTAGCGGGGGTACAGACCCAGTACTTC
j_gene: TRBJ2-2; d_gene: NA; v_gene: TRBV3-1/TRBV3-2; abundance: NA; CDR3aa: CASSQEAPRGNTGELFF; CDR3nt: TGTGCCAGCAGCCAAGAGGCCCCCAGGGGGAACACCGGGGAGCTGTTTTTT
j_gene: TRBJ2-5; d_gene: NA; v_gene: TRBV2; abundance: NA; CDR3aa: CASSGARNTGKETQYF; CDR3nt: TGTGCCAGCAGTGGGGCTCGAAATACAGGGAAGGAGACCCAGTACTTC
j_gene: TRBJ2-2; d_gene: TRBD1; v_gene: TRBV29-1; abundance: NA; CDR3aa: CSVARDRGTGELFF; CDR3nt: TGCAGCGTTGCGCGGGACAGGGGGACCGGGGAGCTGTTTTTT
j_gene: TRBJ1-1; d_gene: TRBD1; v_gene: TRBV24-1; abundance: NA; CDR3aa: CATSDSWGTGALPLNTEAFF; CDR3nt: TGTGCCACCAGTGATTCTTGGGGTACAGGGGCCCTCCCCCTCAACACTGAAGCTTTCTTT
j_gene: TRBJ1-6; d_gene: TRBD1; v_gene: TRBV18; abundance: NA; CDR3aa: CASSGDRNSPLHF; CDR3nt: TGTGCCAGCTCAGGGGACAGGAATTCACCCCTCCACTTT
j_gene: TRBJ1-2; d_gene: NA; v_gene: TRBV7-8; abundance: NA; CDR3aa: CASTEGGGYGYTF; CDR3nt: TGTGCCAGCACCGAGGGGGGAGGGTATGGCTACACCTTC
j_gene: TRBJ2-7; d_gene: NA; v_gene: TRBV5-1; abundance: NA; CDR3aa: CASSFAVAYEQYF; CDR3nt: TGCGCCAGCAGCTTCGCGGTGGCGTACGAGCAGTACTTC
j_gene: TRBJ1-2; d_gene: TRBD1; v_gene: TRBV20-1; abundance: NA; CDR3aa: CSASPRGDGYTF; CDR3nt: TGCAGTGCTAGTCCCAGGGGGGATGGCTACACCTTC
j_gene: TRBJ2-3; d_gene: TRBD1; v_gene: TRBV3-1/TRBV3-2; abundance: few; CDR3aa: CASSLGQGGTDTQYF; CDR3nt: TGTGCCAGCAGCTTGGGACAGGGAGGCACAGATACGCAGTATTTT
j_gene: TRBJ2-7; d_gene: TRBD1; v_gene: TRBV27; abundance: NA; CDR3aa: CASTLRGRGTYEQYF; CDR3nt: TGTGCCAGCACCCTACGCGGCAGGGGGACCTACGAGCAGTACTTC
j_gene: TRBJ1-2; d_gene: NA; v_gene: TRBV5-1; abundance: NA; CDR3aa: CASSLAGSFSANYGYTF; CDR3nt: TGCGCCAGCAGCTTGGCCGGGTCCTTCTCCGCTAACTATGGCTACACCTTC
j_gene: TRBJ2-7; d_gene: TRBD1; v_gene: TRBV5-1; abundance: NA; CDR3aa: CASSPGTAYERQYF; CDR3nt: TGCGCCAGCAGCCCCGGGACAGCTTACGAGCGGCAGTACTTC
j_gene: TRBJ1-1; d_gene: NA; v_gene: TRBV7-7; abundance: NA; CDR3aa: CASSQQVNTEAFF; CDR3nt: TGTGCTAGCAGCCAACAGGTGAACACTGAAGCTTTCTTT
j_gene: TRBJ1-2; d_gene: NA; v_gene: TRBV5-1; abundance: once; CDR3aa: CASSLGEGGAFYGYTF; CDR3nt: TGCGCCAGCAGCTTGGGCGAGGGAGGGGCTTTCTATGGCTACACCTTC
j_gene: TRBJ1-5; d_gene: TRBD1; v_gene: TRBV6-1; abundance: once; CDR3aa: CASSESGGSNQPQHF; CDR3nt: TGTGCCAGCAGTGAATCAGGGGGAAGCAATCAGCCCCAGCATTTT
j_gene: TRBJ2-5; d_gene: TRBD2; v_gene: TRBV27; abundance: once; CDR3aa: CASRLLAGETQYF; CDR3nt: TGTGCCAGCAGGTTACTAGCGGGGGAGACCCAGTACTTC
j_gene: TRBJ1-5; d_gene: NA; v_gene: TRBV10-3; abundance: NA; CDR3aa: CAISEGTIGNQPQHF; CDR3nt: TGTGCCATCAGTGAAGGGACAATCGGCAATCAGCCCCAGCATTTT
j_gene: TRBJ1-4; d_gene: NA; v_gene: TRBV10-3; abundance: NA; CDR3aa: CAAGATNEKLFF; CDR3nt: TGTGCAGCAGGTGCAACTAATGAAAAACTGTTTTTT
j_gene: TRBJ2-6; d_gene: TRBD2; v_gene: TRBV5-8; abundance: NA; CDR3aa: CASSPPRGSGANVLTF; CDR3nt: TGTGCCAGCAGCCCACCGCGGGGGTCTGGGGCCAACGTCCTGACTTTC